These T cell receptor beta chains were read from a single sample in a study of shared T cell receptors in the human thymus. Measured with immunoSEQ multiplex PCR; TCRdb has only the in-frame clones, and not every one. The table records some 640,000 clones, around 87% of them present only once. The same specimen was also included in a second study, on human thymus T cells.

Input material: thymocytes. The receptors here all came from a boy under two years old with a congenital heart defect. Both conserved end residues are part of each CDR3. A D gene is named only where the DNA matches it firmly. Rows may omit the clone size; those that give it use once, few, many or a size class.

V	D	size	J	DNA	CDR3
TRBV5-8	TRBD1	NA	TRBJ2-1	TGTGCCAGCAGCTGCCTGACCGGGACAGGGAACAATGAGCAGTTCTTC	CASSCLTGTGNNEQFF
TRBV28	TRBD1	NA	TRBJ1-2	TGTGCCAGCAATCCTCCGGGACAGCAAGGCTACACCTTC	CASNPPGQQGYTF
TRBV21-1	NA	NA	TRBJ1-5	TGTGCCAACTTAAGGGCCCCGACGGGACAGGGGGTTAGCAATCAGCCCCAGCATTTT	CANLRAPTGQGVSNQPQHF
TRBV6-5	TRBD1	NA	TRBJ1-4	TGTGCCAGCAGTTACCCAGACAGGGAGGCTAATGAAAAACTGTTTTTT	CASSYPDREANEKLFF
TRBV28	TRBD1	NA	TRBJ1-5	TGTGCCAGCAGCCCCGGGACAGAAAATCAGCCCCAGCATTTT	CASSPGTENQPQHF
TRBV6-4	TRBD2	NA	TRBJ2-3	TGTGCCAGCAGTGACTCCGGAGCGGGGACCACAGATACGCAGTATTTT	CASSDSGAGTTDTQYF
TRBV19	TRBD2	few	TRBJ2-2	TGTGCCAGTAGTATTGGGACTAGCGGGATGAACACCGGGGAGCTGTTTTTT	CASSIGTSGMNTGELFF
TRBV15	TRBD2	NA	TRBJ2-7	TGTGCCACCACCCTTGGACTAGCGGGACCGCCTAGCTCCTACGAGCAGTACTTC	CATTLGLAGPPSSYEQYF
TRBV28	NA	NA	TRBJ2-7	TGTGCCAGCAGTTTATCGCCCCCTACAGGGCACGAGCAGTACTTC	CASSLSPPTGHEQYF
TRBV6-1	NA	NA	TRBJ1-5	TGTGCCAGCAGTGGAGCAGCCCAAGGAGGCAATCAGCCCCAGCATTTT	CASSGAAQGGNQPQHF
TRBV28	TRBD1	NA	TRBJ1-5	TGTGCCAGCAGTTTTTGGCAGGGGGCGGACAATCAGCCCCAGCATTTT	CASSFWQGADNQPQHF
TRBV18	NA	NA	TRBJ2-5	TGTGCCAGCTCACCGGACTCTCAAGAGACCCAGTACTTC	CASSPDSQETQYF
TRBV29-1	TRBD1	NA	TRBJ2-7	TGCAGCGTTGGGCGGGACAGGTCCTACGAGCAGTACTTC	CSVGRDRSYEQYF
TRBV11-2	NA	NA	TRBJ2-7	TGTGCCAGCAGCGGCGGACAGAGCCCCTACAAGCAGTACTTC	CASSGGQSPYKQYF
TRBV7-9	NA	NA	TRBJ2-1	TGTGCCAGCAGCTTCGGGGGGCACAATGAGCAGTTCTTC	CASSFGGHNEQFF
TRBV28	TRBD1	NA	TRBJ1-4	TGTGCCAGCAGTTCCCTGAGGCCAGGGGGTCGTGGGGGAAAACTGTTTTTT	CASSSLRPGGRGGKLFF
TRBV2	TRBD1	NA	TRBJ1-2	TGTGCCAGCAGAGGACAGGGAGTCTATGGCTACACCTTC	CASRGQGVYGYTF
TRBV27	NA	NA	TRBJ1-1	TGTGCCAGCTCCGGTTGGGAGAACGGCACTGAAGCTTTCTTT	CASSGWENGTEAFF
TRBV29-1	TRBD1	NA	TRBJ2-5	TGCAGCGTCGCTGACAGGGGGTCTCAAGAGACCCAGTACTTC	CSVADRGSQETQYF
TRBV27	NA	NA	TRBJ1-5	TGTGCCAGCAGGTTTTTAACTGGAGGACAGCCCCAGCATTTT	CASRFLTGGQPQHF